A single sample gave rise to the 27 T cell receptor beta chains below, sequenced in a study of CD8 T cells in Susac syndrome. An input of about 0.5 to 1 ug of RNA was subjected to reverse transcription using random hexamers. TCRdb processed the immunoSEQ multiplex PCR reads anew with MiXCR; each CDR3 protein has one entry. This table holds 95,000 to 150,000 distinct CDR3 sequences, over 85% found once. The specimen was CD8+ T cells from PBMCs. The source is a human donor with multiple sclerosis.

This chain uses TRBV18 with TRBJ1-5; unclear D gene. The CDR3 contains 14 residues. The V gene lost 0 bases and the J gene lost 5 bases, with 8 bases spanning the gap. Germline V lookup: CDR1 KGHSH, CDR2 LQKENI. The CDR3 coding sequence is TGTGCCAGCTCACCACCCGACATAGATCAGCCCCAGCATTTT. Amino acid sequence: CASSPPDIDQPQHF.

This clonotype was seen once. This sequence joins TRBV10-3 and TRBJ1-3; D possibly corresponds to TRBD1 (5 bases). The V gene lost 11 bases and the J gene lost 0 bases, with 20 bases spanning the gap. Germline assignment: CDR1 ENHRY and CDR2 SYGVKD. The CDR3 totals 16 residues. CDR3 protein: CAVLVVQGSSGNTIYF. DNA of the CDR3: TGTGCCGTATTGGTGGTGCAGGGAAGCTCTGGAAACACCATATATTTT.

CDR3 loop: CASSPQGSDYGYTF. CDR3 coding DNA: TGTGCCAGCAGCCCCCAGGGGTCGGACTATGGCTACACCTTC. The J gene is TRBJ1-2, the V gene TRBV11-2, with D possibly TRBD1 on 6 matching bases. Trimming took off 5 bases at V and 3 bases at J, with 13 bases between the two ends. There are 14 residues in the CDR3. CDR1 SGHAT and CDR2 FQNNGV come from the germline V gene.

The J gene is TRBJ1-5, the V gene TRBV20-1; 7 bases agree with TRBD1. V dropped 1 base and J dropped 1; count of bases not matched to a gene: 1. The CDR3 runs 14 residues. Germline values: CDR1 DFQATT, CDR2 SNEGSKA (reference sequence). CDR3: CSARGGQSNQPQHF. DNA of the CDR3: TGCAGTGCTAGAGGGGGACAGAGCAATCAGCCCCAGCATTTT.

V is TRBV19 and J is TRBJ2-3; 7 positions agree with TRBD1. This CDR3 spans 15 amino acids. V was clipped by 3 bases and J by 5 bases; unmatched bases: 8. Germline lookup yields CDR1 LNHDA and CDR2 SQIVND (reference sequence). In DNA, the CDR3 is TGTGCCAGTAGTATTCAAGACAGGGCTGGAGATACGCAGTATTTT. It codes for CASSIQDRAGDTQYF.

This rearrangement joins TRBV10-3 to TRBJ2-2; D not resolved. Looked up from germline, CDR1 is ENHRY and CDR2 is SYGVKD. Trimming left V 4 bases short and J 8 bases short, with 11 bases between. The CDR3 runs 13 residues. CDR3 nucleotides: TGTGCCATCAGTGGCAGGACGGTAGGGGAGCTGTTTTTT. Amino acid sequence: CAISGRTVGELFF.

The genes are TRBV28 and TRBJ1-2, with D maybe TRBD1 (6 bases). The germline gives CDR1 MDHEN, CDR2 SYDVKM. V was trimmed by 6 bases and J by 6 bases, leaving 11 bases between them. CDR3 length equals 12 residues. The CDR3 here is CASRRAGDGYTF. The CDR3, as DNA: TGTGCCAGCAGGCGGGCAGGGGATGGCTACACCTTC.

This chain links TRBV15 with TRBJ2-3; D is ambiguous. This CDR3 region has 16 residues. V dropped 1 base and J dropped 0 bases, with 11 bases sitting between them. Germline V gives CDR1 LNHNV, CDR2 YYDKDF (reference sequence). CDR3 sequence reads: CATSRVGGKSTDTQYF. CDR3 nucleotides: TGTGCCACCAGCAGAGTGGGCGGCAAAAGCACAGATACGCAGTATTTT. The full variable domain, its missing parts supplied by reference TRBV15 and TRBJ2-3, is DAMVIQNPRYQVTQFGKPVTLSCSQTLNHNVMYWYQQKSSQAPKLLFHYYDKDFNNEADTPDNFQSRRPNTSFCFLDIRSPGLGDTAMYLCATSRVGGKSTDTQYFGPGTRLTVL.

This chain links TRBV4-1 with TRBJ2-1; D unresolved. The V end was cut by 1 base, the J end by 5 bases, with 21 bases between. Germline V gene sequence: CDR1 MGHRA, CDR2 YSYEKL. CDR3 size: 18 residues. The chain's CDR3 is CASSQVPTGPQMDNEQFF. The CDR3 DNA reads TGCGCCAGCAGCCAAGTTCCAACCGGGCCTCAGATGGACAATGAGCAGTTCTTC.

The chain employs TRBV9 and TRBJ2-2; TRBD2 might be the D (6 bases). The germline V gene has CDR1 SGDLS and CDR2 YYNGEE. V was pared by 4 bases and J by 0 bases, with 16 bases between. The CDR3 is 17 residues long. This CDR3 reads CASSYKRAAANTGELFF. DNA of the CDR3: TGTGCCAGCAGCTACAAGCGGGCGGCTGCGAACACCGGGGAGCTGTTTTTT.

V gene TRBV7-2 combines with J gene TRBJ2-7; TRBD1 matches 10 bases. After removal of 4 bases from V and 4 bases from J, the junction contained 4 bases not matched to a gene. The germline V gene encodes CDR1 SGHTA and CDR2 FQGNSA. This CDR3 region has 14 residues. In nucleotides, the CDR3 is TGTGCCAGCAGCTGGGGGACAGGGGAATACGAGCAGTACTTC. This codes for CASSWGTGEYEQYF.

The genes are TRBV4-2 and TRBJ1-1, with no clear D. Germline V CDR1 and CDR2: LGHNA, YNFKEQ. The CDR3 is made up of 15 amino acids. V dropped 3 bases and J dropped 1 base, with 12 bases sitting between them. For the CDR3, the DNA is TGTGCCAGCAGCCATGCACCCGGGCAGAACACTGAAGCTTTCTTT. Encoded protein: CASSHAPGQNTEAFF.

The chain is built from TRBV15 and TRBJ2-3, with 7 positions matching TRBD1. The CDR3 totals 14 residues. CDR1 and CDR2 (germline): LNHNV, YYDKDF (reference sequence). V lost 6 bases, J lost 4 bases, and 7 bases stayed unmatched. The CDR3 nucleotides are TGTGCCACCAGTTCTGACAGGGAATCAGATACGCAGTATTTT. Its protein is CATSSDRESDTQYF.

The chain employs TRBV7-9 and TRBJ2-2; D remains ambiguous. V lost 3 bases to trimming and J lost 6 bases, with 8 bases between them. The CDR3 contains 13 residues. Per the germline V gene, CDR1 is SEHNR and CDR2 is FQNEAQ (reference sequence). CDR3 in DNA: TGTGCCAGCAGCTTCAGCCCTGCCGGGGAGCTGTTTTTT. Translation gives CASSFSPAGELFF.

V is TRBV13 and J is TRBJ2-1; TRBD1 agrees at 7 bases. This CDR3 is 15 amino acids long. Germline CDR1 PRHDT, CDR2 FYEKMQ (reference sequence). Trimming removed 2 bases from V and 4 bases from J; junction bases left unmatched: 5. The CDR3 loop reads CASSLSGTVYNEQFF. The CDR3 coding sequence is TGTGCCAGCAGCTTATCCGGGACAGTATACAATGAGCAGTTCTTC.

The chain has TRBV25-1 and TRBJ1-1; D is unresolved. Trimming pared 2 bases from V and 3 bases from J, leaving 7 bases between. Germline V gives CDR1 MGHDK, CDR2 SYGVNS. The CDR3 is made up of 13 amino acids. DNA of the CDR3: TGTGCCAGCAGTGAAAGGGCCTACACTGAAGCTTTCTTT. Amino acids: CASSERAYTEAFF. Full variable domain (outside the CDR3, taken from reference TRBV25-1 and TRBJ1-1): EADIYQTPRYLVIGTGKKITLECSQTMGHDKMYWYQQDPGMELHLIHYSYGVNSTEKGDLSSESTVSRIRTEHFPLTLESARPSHTSQYLCASSERAYTEAFFGQGTRLTVV.

The CDR3 sequence is CASSLNRQARHEELFF. DNA for the CDR3: TGTGCCAGCAGCTTAAACCGACAGGCCCGACACGAGGAGCTGTTTTTT. The chain links TRBV11-2 to TRBJ2-2; the D gene is possibly TRBD1 (6 bases). The CDR3 covers 16 residues. Germline CDR1 and CDR2: SGHAT and FQNNGV. V was trimmed by 2 bases and J by 10 bases, leaving 20 bases between them.

The genes are TRBV5-1 and TRBJ2-1; 9 bases are shared with TRBD2. After removal of 3 bases from V and 4 bases from J, the junction contained 8 bases not matched to a gene. The germline V gene encodes CDR1 SGHRS and CDR2 YFSETQ. The CDR3 is made up of 16 amino acids. The CDR3 loop is CASSYYSGGSYNEQFF. The DNA for the CDR3 is TGCGCCAGCAGCTATTACAGCGGGGGGTCTTACAATGAGCAGTTCTTC.

The V and J genes are TRBV7-9 and TRBJ2-6; no clear D. Between the trimmed V and J ends, which lost 5 bases and 0 bases, there was a span of 14 bases. The CDR3 runs to 17 residues. Germline CDR1 reads SEHNR; CDR2 reads FQNEAQ (reference sequence). CDR3 region: CASSPPTSRSGANVLTF. The CDR3 DNA is TGTGCCAGCAGCCCGCCGACAAGTCGCTCTGGGGCCAACGTCCTGACTTTC.

The chain employs TRBV5-1 and TRBJ2-3; the match to TRBD1 covers 8 bases. Germline lookup yields CDR1 SGHRS and CDR2 YFSETQ. This CDR3 is built from 15 residues. With 5 bases clipped from V and 3 bases from J, the junction kept 8 bases outside the gene matches. This CDR3 is CASSEDRAWTDTQYF. The CDR3 nucleotides read TGCGCCAGCAGTGAGGACAGGGCATGGACAGATACGCAGTATTTT.

J is TRBJ2-7 and V is TRBV5-1; no reliable D call. Trimming removed 0 bases from V and 5 bases from J, with 9 bases in between. CDR3 length equals 13 residues. Per the germline V gene, CDR1 is SGHRS and CDR2 is YFSETQ. This chain's CDR3 is CASSLAPDNEQYF. CDR3 coding DNA: TGCGCCAGCAGCTTGGCGCCCGACAACGAGCAGTACTTC.

J is TRBJ2-7 and V is TRBV28, with a tentative D call TRBD2 (6 bases). CDR1 and CDR2 from the germline V gene are MDHEN and SYDVKM. V was clipped by 10 bases and J by 1 base, with 20 bases between them. The CDR3 is 15 residues long. The CDR3 DNA reads as TGTGCCACCGAGGATAGCGGCGGACCATCCTACGAGCAGTACTTC. This codes for CATEDSGGPSYEQYF.

Only one count was recorded for this clonotype. V and J are TRBV5-1 and TRBJ1-1, with 8 bases aligning to TRBD1. CDR1 and CDR2 (germline): SGHRS, YFSETQ. V lost 0 bases and J lost 1; bases outside the gene matches: 5. There are 16 residues in the CDR3. CDR3 nucleotides: TGCGCCAGCAGCTTGGATTTGGGACAGGAGAACACTGAAGCTTTCTTT. This codes for CASSLDLGQENTEAFF.

The chain combines TRBV5-1 with TRBJ2-1; D gene ambiguous. V was shortened by 3 bases and J by 6 bases, with 13 bases between the two germline ends. The CDR3 consists of 14 residues. Germline V gives CDR1 SGHRS, CDR2 YFSETQ. The CDR3 region has the DNA TGCGCCAGCAGCTGGACCGTACCCGGCAATGAGCAGTTCTTC. Translating it yields CASSWTVPGNEQFF.

This clonotype appeared once. V gene TRBV4-1 combines with J gene TRBJ2-7, with D tentatively TRBD2 (5 bases). Trimming cost V 4 bases and J 2 bases, with 12 bases left between them. Germline V CDR1 and CDR2: MGHRA, YSYEKL. The CDR3 is made up of 14 amino acids. Here the CDR3 DNA reads TGCGCCAGCAGCCCTTATACGGGGACCTACGAGCAGTACTTC. Its translation is CASSPYTGTYEQYF.

The genes are TRBV2 and TRBJ1-1; D gene ambiguous. Trimming removed 4 bases at V and 0 bases at J, with 9 bases between. The germline V gene encodes CDR1 SNHLY and CDR2 FYNNEI. The CDR3 loop spans 14 amino acids. In DNA, the CDR3 is TGTGCCAGCAGTGGTTCTGGGGTGAACACTGAAGCTTTCTTT. It specifies CASSGSGVNTEAFF.

CDR3 sequence (DNA): TGCAGCGTTCGGACGGAAGAACTTCTAACCTCTATGGGCTACACCTTC. It is translated as CSVRTEELLTSMGYTF. The chain employs TRBV29-1 and TRBJ1-2; D ambiguous. The length of the CDR3 is 16 residues. The V gene lost 5 bases and the J gene lost 8 bases, with 27 bases spanning the gap. In germline, CDR1 is SQVTM, CDR2 ANQGSEA.